The T cell receptor (beta chain) described here comes from a study of blood T cells in healthy people across ages (dated by TCRdb to the mid-2010s). Background for the entire study: In model experiments, roughly one uniquely barcoded TCR beta cDNA molecule per two T cells was captured by template switching. Age-related changes in TCR beta repertoire diversity were measured in the study by deep sequencing normalized with unique cDNA molecular identifiers. Donors were grouped into four age groups: young (average about 15 years), middle-aged (39), aged (around 60) and long-lived (just over 80). Donors of different ages were randomly distributed across sequencing lanes to avoid experimental bias. The study analyzed two additional independent replicas of 1 million unique cDNA reads from the same blood draw for two donors, one aged 18 to 29 and one aged 80 or older.

Overall results and qualifications from the work: There was a strong correlation between observed TCR beta diversity and the percentage of naive T cells measured by flow cytometry. The long-lived group showed more naive CD4+ T cells, fewer expanded clones and increased TCR diversity than the aged group, suggesting age selection. Because profiling used bulk unsorted PBMCs, naive and antigen-experienced compartments could not be compared conclusively. The CMV infection status of donors was not known, potentially confounding age-related changes in expanded clonotypes. As age increased, observed TCR beta diversity per million T cells dropped in a roughly linear way, and a significant reduction was already evident by age approximately 40. Estimates of total diversity based on one million sequenced T cells were regarded as lower bounds and as underestimates.

A word on this clonotype: Its target antigen remains unknown. The input lacks base qualities; no much larger clone sits a single base away.

Systemically healthy Caucasian individuals from Russia, around 39 in total and aged 6 to 90 years, were included as donors. About 10 milliliters of peripheral blood were collected from each donor into EDTA-treated Vacutainer tubes. PBMCs were isolated by Ficoll-Paque density-gradient centrifugation, with at least 6 million obtained per sample. Trizol reagent was used to extract total RNA from the PBMCs, yielding at least 5.5 micrograms per sample. The percentages of naive CD45RAhigh/CD27high T cells were determined by flow cytometry on a PBMC aliquot from every donor. Trimming costs V 1 base and J 5 bases, and their ends lie 8 bases apart. The germline V gene (reference sequence) yields MNHNY for CDR1 and SVGAGI for CDR2. The CDR3 covers 13 residues, taking in both the cysteine and the phenylalanine. Only the CDR3 portion is preserved as DNA: 39 bases, with reading frame beginning at the first base.

The library was built by means of 5' RACE. TCRdb shows the sequencer as Illumina HiSeq 2500. A second about 7 to 12 cycle PCR used a sample-barcoded 5' primer and a J-beta primer mix. Each TCR beta cDNA molecule received a unique molecular identifier from a template-switch 5' adaptor carrying 12 random nucleotides. Each sample yielded at least 2.5 million CDR3-containing paired-end reads. First-strand cDNA synthesis was performed from all RNA using the Mint cDNA synthesis kit, with priming by a TRBC-specific oligonucleotide. Following uracil-DNA glycosylase treatment, all cDNA underwent a first 18-cycle PCR with the universal primers M1SS and BC2_uni_R. From the authors' description of their analysis: For normalization, 1 million high-quality reads were randomly selected from each sample, with every read carrying a distinct molecular identifier. Instead of being binned into consensus sequences, reads with shared molecular identifiers were discarded. MiTCR, set to a Q25 quality threshold and the strictest error-elimination algorithm, was used for CDR3 identification, clonotype clustering and error correction. A nonparametric unseen species model with Euler transformation was used to estimate lower-bound total TCR beta diversity. TCRdb took the public reads, trimmed them with fastp at Q25, ran MiXCR for clone calling and kept in-frame beta chains. Each CDR3 protein appears once, grouped with its most common genes and DNA. The V and J calls shown here were made by TCRdb, not taken from the authors' results. This sample is represented by 550,000 to 750,000 distinct CDR3 sequences; under 25% of them were singletons. The ten largest clones take up roughly 3.6% of the sample.

The clonotype was recovered from a man between 70 and 80 years old in good health. Sequenced sample: blood. This sequence uses TRBV6-6 and TRBJ1-1, and perhaps TRBD1 as D gene, on 5 matching bases. CDR3 protein: CASSYWGRTEAFF. DNA sequence: TGTGCCAGCAGTTACTGGGGGAGGACTGAAGCTTTCTTT.